The T cell receptor (beta chain) under discussion was sequenced for a study of blood T cell repertoires in COVID-19. Clones were read by immunoSEQ multiplex PCR, and TCRdb kept only the in-frame ones, dropping some. The sample includes approximately 260,000 clones, 75% to 90% seen only once; the top ten take around 7.8%. The CDR3 runs to 15 residues. Looked up from germline, CDR1 is MNHEY and CDR2 is SVGAGI. J gave up 2 bases and V 8 bases, and 8 bases lay outside the gene matches. The chain combines TRBV6-5 with TRBJ2-1; TRBD2 agrees at 8 bases. What was sequenced was peripheral blood. The sequence came from a human donor in a cohort sampled during active COVID-19. The CDR3 DNA reads TGTGCCAGCCACCCCACGCGGGGGGCCTACAATGAGCAGTTCTTC. It codes for CASHPTRGAYNEQFF.